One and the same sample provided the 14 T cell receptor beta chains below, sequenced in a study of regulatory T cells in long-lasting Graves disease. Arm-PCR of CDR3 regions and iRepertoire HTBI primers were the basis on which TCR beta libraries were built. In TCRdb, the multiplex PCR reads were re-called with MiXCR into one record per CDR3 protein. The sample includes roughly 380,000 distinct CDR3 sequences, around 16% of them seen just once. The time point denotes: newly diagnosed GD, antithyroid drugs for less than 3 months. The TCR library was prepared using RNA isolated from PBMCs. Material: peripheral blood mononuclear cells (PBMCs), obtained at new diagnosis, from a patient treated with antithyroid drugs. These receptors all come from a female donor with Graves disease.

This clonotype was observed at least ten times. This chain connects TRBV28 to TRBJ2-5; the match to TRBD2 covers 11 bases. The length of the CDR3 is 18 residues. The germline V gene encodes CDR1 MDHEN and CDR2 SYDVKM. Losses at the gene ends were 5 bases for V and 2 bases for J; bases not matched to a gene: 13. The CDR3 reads CASSGTHLAGGIQETQYF. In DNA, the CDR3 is TGTGCCAGCAGTGGGACCCACTTAGCGGGAGGGATACAAGAGACCCAGTACTTC.

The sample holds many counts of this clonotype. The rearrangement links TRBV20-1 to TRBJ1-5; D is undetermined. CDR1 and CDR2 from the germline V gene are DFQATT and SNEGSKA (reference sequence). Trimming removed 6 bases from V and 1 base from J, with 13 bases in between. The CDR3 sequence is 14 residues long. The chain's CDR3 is CSAQEISSNQPQHF. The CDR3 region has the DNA TGCAGTGCGCAGGAAATTAGCAGCAATCAGCCCCAGCATTTT.

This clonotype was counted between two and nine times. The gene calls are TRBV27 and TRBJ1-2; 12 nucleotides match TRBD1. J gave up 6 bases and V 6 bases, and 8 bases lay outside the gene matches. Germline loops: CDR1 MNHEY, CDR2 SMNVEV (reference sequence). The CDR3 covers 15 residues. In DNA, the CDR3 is TGTGCCAGCAGGCGCCCGGGACAGGGGGCGGATGGCTACACCTTC. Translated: CASRRPGQGADGYTF.

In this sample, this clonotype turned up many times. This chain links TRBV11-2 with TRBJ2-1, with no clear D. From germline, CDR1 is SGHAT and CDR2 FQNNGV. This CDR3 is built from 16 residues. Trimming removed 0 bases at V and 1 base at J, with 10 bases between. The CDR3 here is CASSLERAQSYNEQFF. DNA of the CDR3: TGTGCCAGCAGCTTAGAAAGGGCCCAGTCCTACAATGAGCAGTTCTTC.

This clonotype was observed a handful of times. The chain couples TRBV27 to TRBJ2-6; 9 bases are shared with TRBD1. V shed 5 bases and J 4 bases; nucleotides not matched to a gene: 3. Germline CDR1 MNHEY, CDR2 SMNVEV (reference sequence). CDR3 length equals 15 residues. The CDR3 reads CASSDRGAGANVLTF. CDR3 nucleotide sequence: TGTGCCAGCAGTGACAGGGGGGCCGGGGCCAACGTCCTGACTTTC. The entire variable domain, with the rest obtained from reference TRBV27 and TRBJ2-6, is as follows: EAQVTQNPRYLITVTGKKLTVTCSQNMNHEYMSWYRQDPGLGLRQIYYSMNVEVTDKGDVPEGYKVSRKEKRNFPLILESPSPNQTSLYFCASSDRGAGANVLTFGAGSRLTVL.

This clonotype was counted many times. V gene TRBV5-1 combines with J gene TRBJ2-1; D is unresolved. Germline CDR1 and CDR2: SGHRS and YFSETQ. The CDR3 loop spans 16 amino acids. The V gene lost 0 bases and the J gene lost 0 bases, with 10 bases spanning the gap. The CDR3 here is CASSLGSGGSYNEQFF. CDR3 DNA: TGCGCCAGCAGCTTGGGGAGTGGCGGCTCCTACAATGAGCAGTTCTTC. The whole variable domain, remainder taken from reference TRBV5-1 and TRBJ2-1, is KAGVTQTPRYLIKTRGQQVTLSCSPISGHRSVSWYQQTPGQGLQFLFEYFSETQRNKGNFPGRFSGRQFSNSRSEMNVSTLELGDSALYLCASSLGSGGSYNEQFFGPGTRLTVL.

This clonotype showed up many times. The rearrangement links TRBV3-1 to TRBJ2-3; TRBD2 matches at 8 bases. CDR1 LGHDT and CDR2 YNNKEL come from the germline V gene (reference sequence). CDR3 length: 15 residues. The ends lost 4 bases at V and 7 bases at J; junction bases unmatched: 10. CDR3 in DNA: TGTGCCAGCAGCCCAGGCGGAGCGGGGGAGAATACGCAGTATTTT. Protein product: CASSPGGAGENTQYF.

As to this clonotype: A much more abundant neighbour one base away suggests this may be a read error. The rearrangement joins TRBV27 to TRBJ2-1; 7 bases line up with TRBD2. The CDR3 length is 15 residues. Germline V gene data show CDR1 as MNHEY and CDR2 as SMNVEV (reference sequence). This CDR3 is CASSLSGRAGNEQLF. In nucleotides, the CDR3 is TGTGCCAGCAGTTTAAGTGGGAGGGCCGGCAATGAGCAGCTCTTC.

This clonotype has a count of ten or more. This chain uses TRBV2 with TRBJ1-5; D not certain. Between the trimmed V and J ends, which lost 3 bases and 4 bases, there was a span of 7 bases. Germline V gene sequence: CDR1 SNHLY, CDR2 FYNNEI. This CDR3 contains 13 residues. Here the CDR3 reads CASSDRRNQPQHF. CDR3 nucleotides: TGTGCCAGCAGTGACCGGCGAAATCAGCCCCAGCATTTT. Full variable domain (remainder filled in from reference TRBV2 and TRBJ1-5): EPEVTQTPSHQVTQMGQEVILRCVPISNHLYFYWYRQILGQKVEFLVSFYNNEISEKSEIFDDQFSVERPDGSNFTLKIRSTKLEDSAMYFCASSDRRNQPQHFGDGTRLSIL.

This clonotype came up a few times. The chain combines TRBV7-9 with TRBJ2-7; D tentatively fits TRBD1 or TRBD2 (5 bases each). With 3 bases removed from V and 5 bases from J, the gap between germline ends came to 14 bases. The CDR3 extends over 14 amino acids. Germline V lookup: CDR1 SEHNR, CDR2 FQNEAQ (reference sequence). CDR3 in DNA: TGTGCCAGCAGCTTGGGGGACGGGGCCGACGAGCAGTACTTC. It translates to CASSLGDGADEQYF.

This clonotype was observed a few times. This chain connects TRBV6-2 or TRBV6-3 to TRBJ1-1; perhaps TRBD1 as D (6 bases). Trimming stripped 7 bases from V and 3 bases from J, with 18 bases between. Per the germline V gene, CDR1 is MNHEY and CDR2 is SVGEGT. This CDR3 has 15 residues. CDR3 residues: CASTTGGGADTEAFF. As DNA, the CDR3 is TGTGCCAGCACCACTGGTGGGGGCGCGGACACTGAAGCTTTCTTT.

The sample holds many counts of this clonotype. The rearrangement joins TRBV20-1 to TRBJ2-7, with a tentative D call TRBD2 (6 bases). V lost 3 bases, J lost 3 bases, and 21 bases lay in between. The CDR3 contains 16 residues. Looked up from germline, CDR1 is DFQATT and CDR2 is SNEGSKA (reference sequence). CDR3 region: CSASMGGNTSGYEQYF. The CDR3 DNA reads TGCAGTGCTAGCATGGGGGGAAACACGTCGGGCTACGAGCAGTACTTC.

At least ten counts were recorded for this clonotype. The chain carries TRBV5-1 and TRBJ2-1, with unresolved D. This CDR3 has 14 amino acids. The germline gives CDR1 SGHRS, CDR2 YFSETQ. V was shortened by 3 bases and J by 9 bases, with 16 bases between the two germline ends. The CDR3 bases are TGCGCCAGCAGCTCGGAGCGCCCCGGCCCTGAGCAGTTCTTC. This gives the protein CASSSERPGPEQFF.

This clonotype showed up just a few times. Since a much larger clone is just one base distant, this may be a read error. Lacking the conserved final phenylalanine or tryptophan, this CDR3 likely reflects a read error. In DNA form, the CDR3 reads TGTGCCAGCAGTTTCCCCCGGACTAGCGGGAGCGCCTACGAGCAGTACTCC. The encoded protein is CASSFPRTSGSAYEQYS. This chain uses TRBV28 with TRBJ2-7; 13 bases fit TRBD2. J gave up 2 bases and V 3 bases, and 7 bases lay outside the gene matches. Germline values: CDR1 MDHEN, CDR2 SYDVKM. This CDR3 has 17 residues.